What follows are 26 T cell receptor beta chains derived from one specimen sequenced in a study of T cell changes during pregnancy in multiple sclerosis (dated by TCRdb to between 2018 and 2020). Receptor amplification or capture employed the immunoSEQ multiplex PCR assay. The clones in this table, taken by TCRdb from immuneACCESS, are in-frame only. Not every clone is retained; where verified, under half of the shortfall comes from an unresolved V gene, and the cause of the rest is unknown. The sample records over 50,000 clones, about 83% of which are singletons. Of the sample, about 5% is held by the ten largest clones. Sequenced sample: peripheral blood from another person, used as feeder cells. These receptors originate from a human donor whose cells served as feeder cells for cultures in a pregnancy study.

The V and J genes are TRBV7-2 and TRBJ1-5, with D possibly TRBD1 on 5 matching bases. Trimming left V 1 base short and J 10 bases short, with 17 bases between. The germline gives CDR1 SGHTA, CDR2 FQGNSA. The CDR3 totals 15 residues. The CDR3 nucleotides are TGTGCCAGCAGCTTAGGTTCTGGAACAGACAGACCCCAGCATTTT. It yields the protein CASSLGSGTDRPQHF.

The table lists this clone with a count of one. V usage is TRBV19 and J usage is TRBJ1-1; a weak D match, TRBD1 (5 bases). This CDR3 contains 13 residues. The V gene's germline CDR1 is LNHDA and CDR2 SQIVND (reference sequence). The ends were cut back, 4 bases at V and 2 bases at J, with 8 bases in the middle. In DNA form, the CDR3 reads TGTGCCAGTAGTACTCAGGGTAACACTGAAGCTTTCTTT. Amino acid sequence: CASSTQGNTEAFF.

This sequence joins TRBV5-1 and TRBJ2-1, with D perhaps matching TRBD2 (6 bases). Germline values: CDR1 SGHRS, CDR2 YFSETQ. The V end lost 5 bases, the J end lost 7 bases, and 16 bases lay between the germline ends. This CDR3 region has 14 residues. CDR3 DNA sequence: TGCGCCAGCAGTAACGGAGGGGAAGGGAATGAGCAGTTCTTC. This gives the protein CASSNGGEGNEQFF.

This chain links TRBV19 with TRBJ1-5; D unclear. This CDR3 is built from 13 residues. Germline V CDR1 and CDR2: LNHDA, SQIVND (reference sequence). V shed 2 bases and J shed 8 bases, with 10 bases lying between them. The CDR3 loop reads CASSISGLKPQHF. The DNA for the CDR3 is TGTGCCAGTAGTATAAGTGGGTTGAAGCCCCAGCATTTT.

The chain carries TRBV19 and TRBJ2-2, with 14 bases that match TRBD2. The CDR3 sequence is 17 residues long. V trimming: 7 bases; J trimming: 6 bases; junction bases outside the gene matches: 10. Looked up from germline, CDR1 is LNHDA and CDR2 is SQIVND (reference sequence). CDR3 loop: CASTSTSGGVKAGELFF. The CDR3 DNA follows: TGTGCCAGTACCTCGACTAGCGGGGGGGTAAAGGCCGGGGAGCTGTTTTTT.

The gene calls are TRBV30 and TRBJ1-1; D is ambiguous. Trimming shortened V by 5 bases and J by 1 base, and 14 bases separated the two germline ends. CDR3 length: 14 amino acids. Looked up from germline, CDR1 is GTSNPN and CDR2 is SVGIG (reference sequence). DNA of the CDR3: TGTGCCTGGGGGGAGGAGAACGCGAACACTGAAGCTTTCTTT. Its translation is CAWGEENANTEAFF.

This chain uses TRBV18 with TRBJ2-7; D perhaps matches TRBD2 (5 bases). V was clipped by 6 bases and J by 3 bases, with 9 bases between them. This CDR3 region has 12 residues. Germline CDR1 and CDR2: KGHSH and LQKENI. CDR3 in DNA: TGTGCCAGCTCGCCCGAGGGCTACGAGCAGTACTTC. It codes for CASSPEGYEQYF.

This chain links TRBV25-1 with TRBJ2-1, with TRBD2 matching 11 bases. Per germline, CDR1 MGHDK and CDR2 SYGVNS. The CDR3 is 15 amino acids. Trimming at V came to 2 bases and at J to 9 bases, leaving 6 bases not matched to a gene. CDR3 nucleotide sequence: TGTGCCAGCAGTGAACGGACTAGCGGGTTGCTTGAGCAGTTCTTC. Translation: CASSERTSGLLEQFF.

This chain connects TRBV2 to TRBJ2-7; no clear D. The length of the CDR3 is 13 residues. Germline V lookup: CDR1 SNHLY, CDR2 FYNNEI. Trimming shortened V by 6 bases and J by 4 bases, and 13 bases separated the two germline ends. The chain's CDR3 is CASSGLRGYEQYF. The CDR3 DNA reads TGTGCCAGCAGCGGGTTAAGAGGTTACGAGCAGTACTTC.

This sequence joins TRBV6-5 and TRBJ2-5; D is perhaps TRBD1 (5 bases). CDR3 size: 15 residues. V gave up 2 bases and J gave up 1 base, with 11 bases separating them. Germline loops: CDR1 MNHEY, CDR2 SVGAGI. CDR3 DNA sequence: TGTGCCAGCAGTTACCAGGGTTTTGGCCAAGAGACCCAGTACTTC. This translates into CASSYQGFGQETQYF.

The chain uses TRBV27 and TRBJ2-1; tentative D call: TRBD2 (6 bases). Germline V gives CDR1 MNHEY, CDR2 SMNVEV (reference sequence). This CDR3 contains 15 residues. V lost 3 bases, J lost 0 bases, and 9 bases lay in between. CDR3 DNA: TGTGCCAGCAGTTTGGAGGGCCTCTCCTACAATGAGCAGTTCTTC. Translating gives CASSLEGLSYNEQFF.

The rearrangement uses TRBV29-1 and TRBJ1-3; the D is unclear. Trimming shortened V by 3 bases and J by 0 bases, and 9 bases separated the two germline ends. Germline V gene lookup returns CDR1 SQVTM and CDR2 ANQGSEA. This CDR3 is 14 amino acids long. The CDR3 here is CSVEFPYSGNTIYF. The CDR3 DNA sequence: TGCAGCGTTGAGTTCCCCTACTCTGGAAACACCATATATTTT.

The genes are TRBV28 and TRBJ2-7, with 7 bases aligning to TRBD2. CDR3 length: 14 amino acids. Germline CDR1 MDHEN, CDR2 SYDVKM. Unmatched junction bases numbered 7, after V lost 4 bases and J lost 4 bases. Here the CDR3 reads CASSSTGGGYEQYF. CDR3 sequence (DNA): TGTGCCAGCAGTTCAACTGGCGGGGGTTACGAGCAGTACTTC.

This sequence joins TRBV5-5 and TRBJ2-1; D might be TRBD1 (6 bases). Germline V gene sequence: CDR1 SGHKS, CDR2 YYEKEE (reference sequence). The CDR3 is 13 residues long. V lost 4 bases, J lost 4 bases, and 9 bases lay in between. The CDR3 protein is CASSPTGYNEQFF. CDR3 DNA sequence: TGTGCCAGCAGCCCGACAGGATACAATGAGCAGTTCTTC.

The chain employs TRBV18 and TRBJ1-1; a weak D match, TRBD1 (5 bases). CDR1 KGHSH and CDR2 LQKENI come from the germline V gene. The CDR3 length is 19 residues. V lost 1 base to trimming and J lost 0 bases, with 21 bases between them. The CDR3 bases are TGTGCCAGCTCACCACTTACAATCGGGGGAACGAACTTGAACACTGAAGCTTTCTTT. Its protein product is CASSPLTIGGTNLNTEAFF.

The chain carries TRBV4-1 and TRBJ2-1, with D maybe TRBD2 (5 bases). CDR1 is MGHRA, CDR2 YSYEKL, per germline. The length of the CDR3 is 15 residues. The V end was cut by 0 bases, the J end by 9 bases, with 15 bases between. DNA for the CDR3: TGCGCCAGCAGCCAAGATCCCCTAGCCATCTCTGAGCAGTTCTTC. Translation gives CASSQDPLAISEQFF.

This chain joins TRBV5-6 and TRBJ1-2; 7 bases agree with TRBD1. The CDR3 sequence is 14 residues long. CDR1 and CDR2 (germline): SGHDT, YYEEEE. Trimming cost V 2 bases and J 7 bases; bases outside gene matches: 8. The CDR3 protein is CASSFPTGPGGYTF. The CDR3 coding sequence is TGTGCCAGCAGCTTCCCGACAGGGCCCGGTGGCTACACCTTC.

This rearrangement joins TRBV28 to TRBJ2-3, with D tentatively TRBD1 (7 bases). Trimming cost V 5 bases and J 3 bases, with 12 bases left between them. The CDR3 sequence is 14 residues long. Germline V lookup: CDR1 MDHEN, CDR2 SYDVKM. CDR3: CASSPTGRTDTQYF. Here the CDR3 DNA reads TGTGCCAGCAGTCCGACAGGGAGGACAGATACGCAGTATTTT.

V usage is TRBV7-9 and J usage is TRBJ1-2; D remains ambiguous. V lost 2 bases and J lost 8, with 9 bases in between. CDR1 and CDR2 (germline): SEHNR, FQNEAQ (reference sequence). The CDR3 length is 12 residues. In DNA form, the CDR3 reads TGTGCCAGCAGCTTATGGGGAGGGGGCTACACCTTC. It is translated as CASSLWGGGYTF.

This chain connects TRBV7-2 to TRBJ2-5; TRBD2 matches at 7 bases. Per germline, CDR1 SGHTA and CDR2 FQGNSA. V was clipped by 1 base and J by 5 bases; unmatched bases: 13. The CDR3 length is 17 residues. This chain's CDR3 is CASSLGVSGLVGETQYF. CDR3 DNA: TGTGCCAGCAGCTTAGGGGTCAGCGGACTAGTTGGGGAGACCCAGTACTTC.

The chain couples TRBV7-2 to TRBJ2-1; D is perhaps TRBD1 or TRBD2 (5 bases each). V was trimmed by 5 bases and J by 5 bases, leaving 13 bases between them. The CDR3 spans 14 residues. From germline, CDR1 is SGHTA and CDR2 FQGNSA. CDR3: CASSVSMGDNEQFF. DNA for the CDR3: TGTGCCAGCAGCGTCTCTATGGGGGACAATGAGCAGTTCTTC.

The chain has TRBV6-1 and TRBJ2-7; D is uncertain. CDR3 length equals 13 residues. The germline CDR1 and CDR2 sequences are MNHNS and SASEGT. The V and J ends lost 1 base and 4 bases respectively, with 8 bases between them. The CDR3 loop reads CASSEVYSYEQYF. For the CDR3, the DNA is TGTGCCAGCAGTGAAGTTTATAGTTACGAGCAGTACTTC.

This chain uses TRBV7-9 with TRBJ2-5, with D perhaps matching TRBD1 (6 bases). Germline V gene lookup returns CDR1 SEHNR and CDR2 FQNEAQ (reference sequence). This CDR3 contains 14 residues. Deletions cut 3 bases from V and 1 base from J, with 9 bases between. The CDR3 DNA sequence: TGTGCCAGCAGCTTTCGAGGGGGCCAAGAGACCCAGTACTTC. Protein product: CASSFRGGQETQYF.

The CDR3 protein is CASSKSSGANVLTF. The CDR3 DNA reads TGTGCCAGCAGCAAAAGCTCTGGGGCCAACGTCCTGACTTTC. The chain recombines TRBV21-1 with TRBJ2-6. TRBV21-1 is a recognized pseudogene. CDR3 length equals 14 residues.

The J gene is TRBJ2-7, the V gene TRBV29-1; tentative D call: TRBD1 (6 bases). Per germline, CDR1 SQVTM and CDR2 ANQGSEA. Trimming took off 4 bases at V and 3 bases at J, with 7 bases between the two ends. CDR3 size: 11 residues. CDR3 region: CSVVRGYEQYF. The DNA for the CDR3 is TGCAGCGTTGTCAGGGGCTACGAGCAGTACTTC.

The rearrangement links TRBV30 to TRBJ1-1; possibly TRBD1 for D (5 bases). The CDR3 has 12 residues. Trimming took 7 bases from V and 3 from J, leaving 12 bases between them. Germline assignment: CDR1 GTSNPN and CDR2 SVGIG (reference sequence). CDR3 in amino acids: CAFHRGDTEAFF. Here the CDR3 DNA reads TGTGCCTTCCACAGAGGGGACACTGAAGCTTTCTTT.